This T cell receptor (beta chain) was captured in a study of blood T cell repertoires in COVID-19. Study-level information: Acute and convalescent COVID-19 specimens originated in the United States, Italy and Spain.

Sequenced by immunoSEQ multiplex PCR; TCRdb stores in-frame clones only, minus some. The sample includes roughly 100,000 clones, more than 80% of them seen just once. Germline V CDR1 and CDR2: LGHDT, YNNKEL (reference sequence). This CDR3 contains 12 residues. V gave up 6 bases and J gave up 4 bases; unmatched junction bases: 0. The genes are TRBV3-1 (or the pseudogene TRBV3-2) and TRBJ1-3; TRBD1 matches 7 bases. Sequenced sample: peripheral blood. The sequence derives from a man in his 60s with acute or convalescent COVID-19. DNA for the CDR3: TGTGCCAGCAGACAGGGGGGAAACACCATATATTTT. Its protein is CASRQGGNTIYF.